This T cell receptor (beta chain) was documented in a study of cytomegalovirus exposure and HLA in healthy donors. With 60 Vbeta and 13 Jbeta primers, the PCR was carried out. Data came from immunoSEQ multiplex PCR; TCRdb stores just in-frame clones and leaves some out. In all, the sample yields over 200,000 clones. Trimming removed 8 bases at V and 3 bases at J, with 17 bases between. In germline, CDR1 is MDHEN, CDR2 SYDVKM. There are 15 residues in the CDR3. Specimen: PBMCs. This receptor was identified in a woman aged 25-40 years in good health and CMV-seropositive. The rearrangement uses TRBV28 and TRBJ1-5; no clear D. This CDR3 is CASGEGNQYNQPQHF. CDR3 in DNA: TGTGCCAGCGGCGAGGGAAACCAATACAATCAGCCCCAGCATTTT.